Listed below are T cell receptor beta chains from one sample, sequenced in a study of blood T cell repertoires in COVID-19. The assay was immunoSEQ multiplex PCR, and TCRdb's table has in-frame clones only and misses some. This repertoire shows about 260,000 clones, around 90% found once; its top ten account for about 0.65%. Sequencing was performed on peripheral blood. Receptors were obtained from a human donor in a cohort sampled during active COVID-19. CDR3s include the opening cysteine and the closing phenylalanine or tryptophan. Each record gives: D gene, CDR3 length, V gene, J gene, clone size, CDR3 protein, CDR3 DNA. D genes are given only for firm matches. Clone size is not always given. Where it is, it says once, few, many or a class for expanded clones.

-	13	TRBV19	TRBJ1-2	-	CASSMNGWNGYTF	TGTGCCAGTAGTATGAACGGGTGGAATGGCTACACCTTC
TRBD2	16	TRBV15	TRBJ2-7	-	CATSRDRGLAGGKQYF	TGTGCCACCAGCAGAGATCGAGGACTAGCGGGGGGAAAGCAGTACTTC
TRBD1	13	TRBV6-5	TRBJ2-5	-	CASTEGQEETQYF	TGTGCCAGCACCGAGGGACAGGAAGAGACCCAGTACTTC
TRBD1	16	TRBV19	TRBJ2-3	-	CASISGQGDSTDTQYF	TGTGCCAGTATTTCGGGACAGGGGGACAGCACAGATACGCAGTATTTT
TRBD2	14	TRBV20-1	TRBJ2-7	-	CSASGGRRTYEQYF	TGCAGTGCTAGTGGCGGGAGGCGAACCTACGAGCAGTACTTC
-	15	TRBV3-1/TRBV3-2	TRBJ2-1	-	CASTSDSMNYNEQFF	TGTGCCAGCACCTCGGACAGTATGAACTACAATGAGCAGTTCTTC
-	12	TRBV4-1	TRBJ1-1	few	CASTRGDTEAFF	TGCGCCTCTACACGGGGGGATACTGAAGCTTTCTTT
TRBD1	14	TRBV28	TRBJ2-7	-	CATYGQGDHYEQYF	TGTGCCACCTACGGACAGGGGGACCACTACGAGCAGTACTTC
-	15	TRBV27	TRBJ2-6	once	CASSPRGPGANVLTF	TGTGCCAGCAGTCCGCGGGGGCCTGGGGCCAACGTCCTGACTTTC
TRBD1	13	TRBV2	TRBJ1-3	-	CASSRDSPGTIYF	TGTGCCAGCAGTCGGGACAGTCCCGGAACCATATATTTT